This T cell receptor (beta chain) was observed in a study of cytomegalovirus exposure and HLA in healthy donors. The PCR employed 60 Vbeta primers together with 13 Jbeta primers. Assay: immunoSEQ multiplex PCR; the TCRdb copy retains only in-frame clones and omits some. The sample has fewer than 90,000 clones, around 77% seen once. The specimen sequenced was PBMCs. The sequence was collected from a man in his thirties or forties in good health and CMV-seronegative.

CDR3 region: CASSFSVSGAWGSVEQYF. CDR3 coding DNA: TGTGCCAGCAGTTTTTCAGTTTCAGGGGCATGGGGATCGGTCGAGCAGTACTTC. The J gene is TRBJ2-7, the V gene TRBV28, with TRBD1 as a possible D gene (6 bases). Trimming took off 3 bases at V and 6 bases at J, with 27 bases between the two ends. From germline, CDR1 is MDHEN and CDR2 SYDVKM. The CDR3 spans 18 residues.